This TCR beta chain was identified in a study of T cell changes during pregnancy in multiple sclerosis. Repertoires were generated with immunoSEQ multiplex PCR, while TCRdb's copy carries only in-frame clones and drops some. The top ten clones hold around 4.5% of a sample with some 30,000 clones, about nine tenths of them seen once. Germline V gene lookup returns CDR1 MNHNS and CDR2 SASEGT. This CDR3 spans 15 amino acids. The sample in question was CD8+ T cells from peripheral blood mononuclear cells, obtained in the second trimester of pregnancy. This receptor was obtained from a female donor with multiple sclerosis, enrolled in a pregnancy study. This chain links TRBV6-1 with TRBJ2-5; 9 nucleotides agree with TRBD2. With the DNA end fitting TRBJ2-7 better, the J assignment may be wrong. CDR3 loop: CASSEKMAGGHEQYF. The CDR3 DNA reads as TGTGCCAGCAGTGAGAAGATGGCGGGAGGGCACGAGCAGTACTTC.